This record covers a single T cell receptor beta chain. Its antigen remains unknown. Sequenced by immunoSEQ multiplex PCR; TCRdb stores in-frame clones only, minus some. The data contain tens of thousands of clones, under 95% of them singletons. Systemic immunosuppression or autoimmune disease history was grounds to exclude patients. The sample is drawn from a study of OX40 agonist ivuxolimab in advanced cancers. Across the study: Three patients, one with hepatocellular carcinoma and two with cutaneous melanoma, responded partially. Broader study findings: Antigen targets of the expanded peripheral T cells went undetermined. Expanded clones were, on average, more numerous among CD8+ T cells than CD4+.

Per the germline V gene, CDR1 is SQVTM and CDR2 is ANQGSEA. V was cut by 3 bases and J by 2 bases, with 9 bases left in between. This CDR3 region has 13 residues. The chain combines TRBV29-1 with TRBJ2-3; weak D call: TRBD2 (5 bases). The sequence came from an adult with an advanced solid tumor such as melanoma, head and neck, liver or kidney cancer. The sample consisted of CD4+ or CD8+ T cells sorted from blood, taken in a trial of the OX40 agonist ivuxolimab. CDR3: CSVELLVTDTQYF. For the CDR3, the DNA is TGCAGCGTTGAGTTACTAGTCACAGATACGCAGTATTTT.